Below, 9 T cell receptor beta chains from the same sample are listed, as sequenced in a study of lymphopenia after photon versus proton radiotherapy. Libraries were prepared by immunoSEQ multiplex PCR; TCRdb keeps only in-frame clonotypes and omits some of them. The sample consists of 42,000 or so clones, about four fifths of them appearing once. The sample here was peripheral blood, taken from a patient treated with proton-based radiotherapy. Receptors originate from a woman aged 65 to 85 with pancreatic cancer.

This chain joins TRBV5-4 and TRBJ1-1; no clear D gene. The CDR3 is 13 residues long. CDR1 and CDR2 from the germline V gene are SGHNT and YYREEE (reference sequence). The germline V and J ends were trimmed by 0 bases and 8 bases, with 11 bases remaining between them. As DNA, the CDR3 is TGTGCCAGCAGCTTGGAGCGGCTCCACGAAGCTTTCTTT. This codes for CASSLERLHEAFF.

The chain combines TRBV12-5 with TRBJ2-3, with unresolved D. Between the trimmed V and J ends, which lost 0 bases and 1 base, there was a span of 8 bases. The CDR3 extends over 15 amino acids. Germline assignment: CDR1 LGHNT and CDR2 FRNRAP. CDR3 nucleotides: TGTGCTAGTGGTTTGGTGGATACTCGCACAGATACGCAGTATTTT. Residues: CASGLVDTRTDTQYF.

The rearrangement uses TRBV11-2 and TRBJ1-2; tentatively, D is TRBD1 (5 bases). CDR1 is SGHAT and CDR2 is FQNNGV in the germline V gene. Trimming cost V 0 bases and J 2 bases, with 10 bases left between them. The CDR3 is made up of 15 amino acids. The CDR3 here is CASSLERRGNYGYTF. Written as DNA, the CDR3 is TGTGCCAGCAGCTTAGAACGGCGGGGCAACTATGGCTACACCTTC.

The chain is built from TRBV19 and TRBJ2-1, with D maybe TRBD2 (5 bases). This CDR3 comprises 15 residues. Trimming left V 4 bases short and J 6 bases short, with 16 bases between. Germline CDR1 is LNHDA and CDR2 is SQIVND (reference sequence). CDR3 coding DNA: TGTGCCAGTAGTAGAGGACTCCAAACCGGCAATGAGCAGTTCTTC. This sequence encodes CASSRGLQTGNEQFF.

This clone showed up just a few times. This chain links TRBV19 with TRBJ2-2; possible D gene TRBD2, 5 bases. Per the germline V gene, CDR1 is LNHDA and CDR2 is SQIVND (reference sequence). Deletions cut 6 bases from V and 7 bases from J, with 9 bases between. The CDR3 has 12 residues. The CDR3 coding sequence is TGTGCCAGTAGAGTGAGCGGCGGGGAGCTGTTTTTT. Protein: CASRVSGGELFF.

The chain recombines TRBV11-2 with TRBJ2-5; 8 positions match TRBD1. Germline V gene data show CDR1 as SGHAT and CDR2 as FQNNGV. The CDR3 totals 14 residues. Germline trimming cut 5 bases from V and 5 bases from J; bases unmatched to any gene: 7. The CDR3 bases are TGTGCCAGCAGCCGTAGGACAGGGCGGGAGACCCAGTACTTC. Its translation is CASSRRTGRETQYF.

V and J are TRBV5-6 and TRBJ2-6; D tentatively fits TRBD1 or TRBD2 (5 bases each). CDR1 SGHDT and CDR2 YYEEEE come from the germline V gene. V was trimmed by 1 base and J by 0 bases, leaving 14 bases between them. The CDR3 runs 18 residues. CDR3: CASSLSGDRYSGANVLTF. The CDR3 DNA reads as TGTGCCAGCAGCTTGTCCGGGGACCGTTACTCTGGGGCCAACGTCCTGACTTTC.

The chain joins TRBV19 to TRBJ1-5; no clear D gene. The CDR3 has 12 residues. The germline V and J ends were trimmed by 3 bases and 4 bases, with 4 bases remaining between them. Germline values: CDR1 LNHDA, CDR2 SQIVND (reference sequence). CDR3 nucleotide sequence: TGTGCCAGTAGTATGGTGAATCAGCCCCAGCATTTT. Its translation: CASSMVNQPQHF.

Note on this clone: The junction does not match germline at one end; this may be a read error. V gene TRBV10-3 combines with J gene TRBJ2-7; TRBD1 might be the D (6 bases). The CDR3 runs 8 residues. Germline V gene lookup returns CDR1 ENHRY and CDR2 SYGVKD. Written as DNA, the CDR3 is TGCAGGGGCTACGAGCAGTACTTC. Translation gives CRGYEQYF.